Presented here are 2 T cell receptor beta chains from one specimen sequenced in a study of blood T cell repertoires in COVID-19 (dated by TCRdb to about 2020). The method behind the library was the immunoSEQ multiplex PCR assay. TCRdb obtained this table from immuneACCESS and retained in-frame rearrangements with V and J assigned. These tables miss some clones; where compared with another copy, unresolved V genes account for less than half of the shortfall, and the remainder is unexplained. A total of around 500,000 clones appear in this sample, roughly 88% of them only once. The top ten constitute 3% to 4% of the sample. The sample taken for sequencing was peripheral blood. All receptors come from a human donor in a cohort sampled during active COVID-19.

This clone was detected only a few times. As DNA, the CDR3 is TGTGCCAGCAGCGTAGTGCCTAGCGGGCTCACAGATACGCAGTATTTT. Its protein is CASSVVPSGLTDTQYF. The chain recombines TRBV9 with TRBJ2-3, with 8 bases lining up with TRBD2. This CDR3 comprises 16 residues. Germline V gives CDR1 SGDLS, CDR2 YYNGEE. V lost 0 bases, J lost 2 bases, and 5 bases stayed unmatched.

The V call is TRBV20-1, the J call TRBJ1-2, with D unclear. Per germline, CDR1 DFQATT and CDR2 SNEGSKA (reference sequence). This CDR3 comprises 11 residues. The V gene lost 3 bases and the J gene lost 4 bases, with 6 bases spanning the gap. DNA of the CDR3: TGCAGTGCTAGTGGCAGCTATGGCTACACCTTC. Protein product: CSASGSYGYTF.